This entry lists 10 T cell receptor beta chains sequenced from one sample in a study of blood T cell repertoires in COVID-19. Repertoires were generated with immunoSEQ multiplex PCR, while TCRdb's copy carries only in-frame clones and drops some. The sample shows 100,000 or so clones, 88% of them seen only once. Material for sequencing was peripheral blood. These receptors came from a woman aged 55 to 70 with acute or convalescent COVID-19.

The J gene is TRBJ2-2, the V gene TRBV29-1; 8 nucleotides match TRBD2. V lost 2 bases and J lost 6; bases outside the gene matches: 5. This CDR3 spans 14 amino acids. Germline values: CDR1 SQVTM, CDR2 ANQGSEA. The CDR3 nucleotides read TGCAGCGTTGAAAAAGGGACTAGGGCCGGGGAGCTGTTTTTT. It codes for CSVEKGTRAGELFF.

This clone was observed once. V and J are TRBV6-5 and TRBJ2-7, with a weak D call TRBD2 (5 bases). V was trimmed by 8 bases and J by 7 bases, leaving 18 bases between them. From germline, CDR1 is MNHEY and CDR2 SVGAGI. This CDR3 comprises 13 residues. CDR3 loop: CASSRLPTDEQYV. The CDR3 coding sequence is TGTGCCAGCTCTAGACTACCGACGGATGAGCAGTACGTC.

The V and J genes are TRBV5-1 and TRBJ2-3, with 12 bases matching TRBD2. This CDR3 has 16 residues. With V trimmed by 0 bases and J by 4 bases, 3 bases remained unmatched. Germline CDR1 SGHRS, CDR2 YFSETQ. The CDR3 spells CASSLGLAGEADTQYF. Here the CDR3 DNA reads TGCGCCAGCAGCTTGGGACTAGCGGGAGAGGCAGATACGCAGTATTTT.

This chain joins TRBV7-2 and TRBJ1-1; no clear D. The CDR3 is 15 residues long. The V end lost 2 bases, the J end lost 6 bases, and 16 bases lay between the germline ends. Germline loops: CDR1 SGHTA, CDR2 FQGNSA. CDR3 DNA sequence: TGTGCCAGCAGCTTAAGTACCGCTGTAGGAGCTGAAGCTTTCTTT. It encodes CASSLSTAVGAEAFF.

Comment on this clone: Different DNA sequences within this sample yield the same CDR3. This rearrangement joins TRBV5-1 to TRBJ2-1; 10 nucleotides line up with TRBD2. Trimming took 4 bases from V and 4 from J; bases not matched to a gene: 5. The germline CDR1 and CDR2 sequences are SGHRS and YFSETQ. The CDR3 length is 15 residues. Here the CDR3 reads CASSPRLAGYNEQFF. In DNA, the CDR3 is TGCGCCAGCAGCCCCAGACTAGCGGGTTACAATGAGCAGTTCTTC.

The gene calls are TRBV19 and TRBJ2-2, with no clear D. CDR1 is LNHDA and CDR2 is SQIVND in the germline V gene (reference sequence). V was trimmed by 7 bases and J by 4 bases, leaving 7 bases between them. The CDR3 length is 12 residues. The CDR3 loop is CASTEFTGELFF. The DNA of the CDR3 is TGTGCCAGTACGGAGTTCACCGGGGAGCTGTTTTTT. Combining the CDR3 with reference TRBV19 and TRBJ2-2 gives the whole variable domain DGGITQSPKYLFRKEGQNVTLSCEQNLNHDAMYWYRQDPGQGLRLIYYSQIVNDFQKGDIAEGYSVSREKKESFPLTVTSAQKNPTAFYLCASTEFTGELFFGEGSRLTVL.

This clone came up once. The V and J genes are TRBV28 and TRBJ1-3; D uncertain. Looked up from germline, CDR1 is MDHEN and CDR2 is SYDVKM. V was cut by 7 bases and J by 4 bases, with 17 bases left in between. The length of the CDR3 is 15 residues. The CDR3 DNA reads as TGTGCCAGCATATTTTCTTATACAACGGGAAACACCATATATTTT. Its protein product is CASIFSYTTGNTIYF.

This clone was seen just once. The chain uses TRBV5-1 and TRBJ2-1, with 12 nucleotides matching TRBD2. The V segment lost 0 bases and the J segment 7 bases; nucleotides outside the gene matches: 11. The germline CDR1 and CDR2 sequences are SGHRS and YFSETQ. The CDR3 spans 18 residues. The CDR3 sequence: CASSLVFKLAGGYNEQFF. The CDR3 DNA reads TGCGCCAGCAGCTTGGTGTTCAAACTAGCGGGAGGATATAATGAGCAGTTCTTC.

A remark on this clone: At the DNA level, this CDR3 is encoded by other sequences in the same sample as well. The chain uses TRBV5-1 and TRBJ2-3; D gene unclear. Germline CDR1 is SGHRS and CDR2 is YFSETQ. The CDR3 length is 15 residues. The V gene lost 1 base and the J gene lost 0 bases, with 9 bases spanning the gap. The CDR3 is CASSLRGASTDTQYF. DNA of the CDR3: TGCGCCAGCAGCTTGCGCGGCGCTAGCACAGATACGCAGTATTTT.

The CDR3 sequence: CASSHTTGRTEAFF. Written as DNA, the CDR3 is TGTGCCAGTAGTCACACGACAGGGAGGACTGAAGCTTTCTTT. The V call is TRBV19, the J call TRBJ1-1; 7 nucleotides line up with TRBD1. The CDR3 sequence is 14 residues long. V was pared by 5 bases and J by 5 bases, with 8 bases of the junction left unmatched. CDR1 is LNHDA and CDR2 is SQIVND in the germline V gene (reference sequence).